These 13 T cell receptor beta chains were sequenced from one sample in a study of blood T cell repertoires in COVID-19. Assay: immunoSEQ multiplex PCR; the TCRdb copy retains only in-frame clones and omits some. The sample consists of roughly 220,000 clones, approximately 90% of them appearing once. Sequencing was done on a sample of PBMCs or T cells enriched from blood (not recorded which). These TCRs come from a woman in her late teens or twenties in a cohort exposed to, infected with or recovered from COVID-19 (not recorded which).

The gene calls are TRBV7-9 and TRBJ2-5; D is unresolved. V lost 1 base and J 1 base, leaving 7 bases between the germline ends. Germline values: CDR1 SEHNR, CDR2 FQNEAQ (reference sequence). CDR3 size: 14 residues. The CDR3 bases are TGTGCCAGCAGCTTAGTGGCCAGCCAAGAGACCCAGTACTTC. It yields the protein CASSLVASQETQYF.

The rearrangement joins TRBV3-1 (or the pseudogene TRBV3-2) to TRBJ2-1; D is possibly TRBD2 (6 bases). This CDR3 comprises 15 residues. Germline CDR1 and CDR2: LGHDT and YNNKEL (reference sequence). The ends were cut back, 4 bases at V and 1 base at J, with 11 bases in the middle. The CDR3 reads CASSPAGLSYNEQFF. CDR3 DNA: TGTGCCAGCAGCCCCGCGGGACTTTCCTACAATGAGCAGTTCTTC.

This chain connects TRBV2 to TRBJ1-2, with 9 nucleotides matching TRBD1. Trimming at V came to 5 bases and at J to 8 bases, leaving 9 bases not matched to a gene. The CDR3 runs 14 residues. Germline CDR1 is SNHLY and CDR2 is FYNNEI. Here the CDR3 reads CASSHPQGASGYTF. In DNA form, the CDR3 reads TGTGCCAGCAGTCACCCACAGGGGGCGTCGGGCTACACCTTC.

This clone turned up a few times. This chain connects TRBV4-2 to TRBJ1-5, with a tentative D call TRBD1 (5 bases). Germline V gene sequence: CDR1 LGHNA, CDR2 YNFKEQ. The CDR3 is made up of 16 amino acids. V gave up 4 bases and J gave up 1 base, with 14 bases separating them. The CDR3 region has the DNA TGTGCCAGCAGCCCCGACGGGGGGGACAGCAATCAGCCCCAGCATTTT. Its translation: CASSPDGGDSNQPQHF.

There are a few counts of this clone. The rearrangement links TRBV19 to TRBJ1-6; a possible D gene is TRBD1 (6 bases). Trimming took 6 bases from V and 5 from J, leaving 11 bases between them. CDR1 LNHDA and CDR2 SQIVND come from the germline V gene (reference sequence). The CDR3 consists of 14 residues. CDR3 nucleotide sequence: TGTGCCAGTAGCCTCAGGGGAGATAATTCACCCCTCCACTTT. Its translation is CASSLRGDNSPLHF.

This clone has only a few counts. The gene calls are TRBV7-8 and TRBJ1-6, with 8 bases lining up with TRBD1. This CDR3 region has 17 residues. The V gene end was trimmed by 2 bases and the J gene end by 4 bases; junction bases not matched to a gene: 7. CDR1 and CDR2 (germline): SGHVS, FQNEAQ. In DNA form, the CDR3 reads TGTGCCAGCAGCTTAAGAGGCAGGGGGCTTTATAATTCACCCCTCCACTTT. This gives the protein CASSLRGRGLYNSPLHF.

The V call is TRBV19, the J call TRBJ1-1, with 7 bases identical to TRBD1. There are 18 residues in the CDR3. The J segment lost 0 bases and the V segment lost 5 bases, leaving 15 bases of the junction unmatched. CDR1 and CDR2 from the germline V gene are LNHDA and SQIVND (reference sequence). This CDR3 reads CASSLAQGGFTLNTEAFF. In nucleotides, the CDR3 is TGTGCCAGTAGTCTAGCCCAGGGGGGATTCACTTTGAACACTGAAGCTTTCTTT.

The CDR3 protein is CASNPRGTFF. Written as DNA, the CDR3 is TGTGCCAGCAACCCCCGGGGGACTTTCTTT. This rearrangement joins TRBV12-3 or TRBV12-4 to TRBJ1-1, with a possible D match to TRBD1 (5 bases). CDR3 size: 10 residues. Trimming removed 7 bases from V and 12 bases from J, with 12 bases in between.

The chain links TRBV3-1 (or the pseudogene TRBV3-2) to TRBJ1-1, with unresolved D. CDR1 and CDR2 from the germline V gene are LGHDT and YNNKEL (reference sequence). V gave up 4 bases and J gave up 0 bases, with 9 bases separating them. The CDR3 extends over 14 amino acids. CDR3 sequence (DNA): TGTGCCAGCAGCCCCCGCGGGATGAACACTGAAGCTTTCTTT. This gives the protein CASSPRGMNTEAFF.

This clone was recorded only once. The rearrangement uses TRBV29-1 and TRBJ1-1, with a weak D call TRBD1 (5 bases). Germline V gives CDR1 SQVTM, CDR2 ANQGSEA. CDR3 length equals 12 residues. V shed 4 bases and J shed 5 bases, with 11 bases lying between them. In nucleotides, the CDR3 is TGCAGCGTTGTAGGGGAAAGGACTGAAGCTTTCTTT. It is translated as CSVVGERTEAFF.

The J gene is TRBJ1-1, the V gene TRBV2, with 7 bases fitting TRBD1. Germline V gene data show CDR1 as SNHLY and CDR2 as FYNNEI. This CDR3 is built from 15 residues. V shed 6 bases and J 2 bases; nucleotides not matched to a gene: 9. The CDR3 protein is CASSASGQRNTEAFF. The DNA of the CDR3 is TGTGCCAGCAGCGCTTCGGGACAGCGAAACACTGAAGCTTTCTTT. Based on the CDR3 plus reference TRBV2 and TRBJ1-1, the full variable domain is EPEVTQTPSHQVTQMGQEVILRCVPISNHLYFYWYRQILGQKVEFLVSFYNNEISEKSEIFDDQFSVERPDGSNFTLKIRSTKLEDSAMYFCASSASGQRNTEAFFGQGTRLTVV.

The CDR3 DNA sequence: TGTGCCAGTAGTATAAGGGGGAACAATGGCTACACCTTC. Translating gives CASSIRGNNGYTF. The rearrangement links TRBV19 to TRBJ1-2, with D possibly being TRBD1 (6 bases). The CDR3 has 13 amino acids. Trimming took off 2 bases at V and 6 bases at J, with 10 bases between the two ends. Per the germline V gene, CDR1 is LNHDA and CDR2 is SQIVND (reference sequence).

The rearrangement uses TRBV27 and TRBJ1-2; D may be TRBD1 (5 bases). Germline values: CDR1 MNHEY, CDR2 SMNVEV (reference sequence). V was pared by 6 bases and J by 2 bases, with 16 bases between. CDR3 length: 15 residues. This chain's CDR3 is CASSPTVRFNYGYTF. CDR3 nucleotides: TGTGCCAGCAGCCCGACAGTGAGGTTCAACTATGGCTACACCTTC.